This T cell receptor beta chain was retrieved from a study of T cells in pancreatic ductal adenocarcinoma. Study-wide points: The resected pancreatic cancer cohort was biased toward the minority with early-stage disease. Comparisons of tumor and blood clonality may show falsely lower tumor diversity. Compared with tumor, blood showed more total productive templates and roughly 8-fold more clonotypes.

Comment on this clone: Its antigen is unidentified.

Germline V gene sequence: CDR1 ENHRY, CDR2 SYGVKD. This CDR3 is 19 amino acids long. V shed 5 bases, J shed 0 bases, and the junction held 11 bases outside the gene matches. No neoadjuvant therapy was given to the selected pancreatic ductal adenocarcinoma patients before their surgery. Here immunoSEQ multiplex PCR was the method, and the copy in TCRdb shows in-frame clones only, minus some. The repertoire includes over 100,000 clones, 90% to 95% of them detected once, and 2.5% to 3.5% sits in the top ten. This receptor was taken from a human donor with pancreatic ductal adenocarcinoma. The sequenced sample was PBMCs. The chain recombines TRBV10-3 with TRBJ2-7; 15 bases align to TRBD2. The CDR3 nucleotides read TGTGCCATCAGTCCGACCACCGGGACTAGCGGGAGGAGCTCCTACGAGCAGTACTTC. Amino acid sequence: CAISPTTGTSGRSSYEQYF.